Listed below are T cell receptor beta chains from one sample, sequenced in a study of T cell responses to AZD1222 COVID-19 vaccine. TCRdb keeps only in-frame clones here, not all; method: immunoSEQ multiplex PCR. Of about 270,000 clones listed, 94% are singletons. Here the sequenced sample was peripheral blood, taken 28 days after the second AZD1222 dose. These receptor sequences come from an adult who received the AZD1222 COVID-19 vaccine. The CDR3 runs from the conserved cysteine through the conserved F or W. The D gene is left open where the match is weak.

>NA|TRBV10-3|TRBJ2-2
CAISESLPGELFF
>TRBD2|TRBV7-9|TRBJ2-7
CASSLTKTSGGQGQYF
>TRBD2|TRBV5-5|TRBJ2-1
CASSLDYGGSNEQFF
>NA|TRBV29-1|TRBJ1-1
CSGKPDLNTEAFF
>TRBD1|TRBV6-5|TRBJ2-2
CASSPYRGFTGELFF
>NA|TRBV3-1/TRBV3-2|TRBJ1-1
CASSQSRLGEAFF
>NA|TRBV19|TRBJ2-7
CASSIHQGYEQYF
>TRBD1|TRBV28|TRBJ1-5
CASSQRTGGRQPQHF
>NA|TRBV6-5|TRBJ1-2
CASSSLGLVPYGYTF
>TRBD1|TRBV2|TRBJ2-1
CASSVDRGSYNEQFF
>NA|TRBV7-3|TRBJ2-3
CASSFGLTDTQYF
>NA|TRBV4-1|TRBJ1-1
CASSQVFVSYTEAFF
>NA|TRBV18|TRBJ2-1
CASSPMAGGYNEQFF
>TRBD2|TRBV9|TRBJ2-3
CASSPHRGGLTDTQYF
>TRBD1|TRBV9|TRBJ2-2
CASSVGTGETGELFF
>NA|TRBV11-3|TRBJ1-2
CASSLDPGRSYGYTF
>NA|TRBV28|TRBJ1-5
CASSPPGPGGQPQHF
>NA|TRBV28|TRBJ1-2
CASLERGRHGYTF
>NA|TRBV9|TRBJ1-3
CASSPRDRFSGNTIYF
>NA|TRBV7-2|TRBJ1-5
CASSSRQTSNQPQHF
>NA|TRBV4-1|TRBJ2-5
CASSQVRGWETQYF
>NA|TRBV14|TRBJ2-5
CASSLLPQETQYF
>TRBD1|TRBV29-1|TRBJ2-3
CSVVDRGPDTQYF
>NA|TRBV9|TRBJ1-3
CASSVGGAVSGNTIYF
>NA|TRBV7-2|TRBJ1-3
CASSPGTSINTIYF
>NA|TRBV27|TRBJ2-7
CASSLYSTVISSYEQYF
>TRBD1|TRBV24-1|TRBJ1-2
CATSDARTGKGYTF
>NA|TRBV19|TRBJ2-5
CASSPQGRQETQYF
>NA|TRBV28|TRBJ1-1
CASSLWGENTEAFF
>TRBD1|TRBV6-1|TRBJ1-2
CASSDGQGNYGYTF
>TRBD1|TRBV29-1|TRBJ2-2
CSVARTGVTGELFF
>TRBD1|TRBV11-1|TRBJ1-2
CASSRAGQGYGYTF
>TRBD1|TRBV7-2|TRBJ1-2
CASSLGGTAYGYTF
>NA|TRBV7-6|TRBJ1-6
CASSLGSVRTAGSPLHF
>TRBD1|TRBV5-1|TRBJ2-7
CASSAGQGEYEQYF
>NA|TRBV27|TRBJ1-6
CASSPGAGWGSPLHF
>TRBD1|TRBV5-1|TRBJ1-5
CASSPGQGIGPQHF
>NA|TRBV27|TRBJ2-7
CASSWGREQYF
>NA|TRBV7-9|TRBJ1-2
CASSFVKGAEPSYGYTF
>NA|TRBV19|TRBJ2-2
CASSPGLRRAGELFF
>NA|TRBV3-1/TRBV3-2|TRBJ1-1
CASSAGRGGTEAFF
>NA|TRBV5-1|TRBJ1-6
CASRSMGEPNSPLHF
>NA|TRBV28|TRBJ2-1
CASSPPVSSYNEQFF
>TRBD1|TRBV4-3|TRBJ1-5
CASSQGQGADQPQHF
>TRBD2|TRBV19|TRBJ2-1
CASSMGLAAYNEQFF
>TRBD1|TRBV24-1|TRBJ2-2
CATSDRDRGRGNTGELFF
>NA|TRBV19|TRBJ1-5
CASSRVGDSNQPQHF
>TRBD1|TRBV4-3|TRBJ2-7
CASSPGQGDYEQYF
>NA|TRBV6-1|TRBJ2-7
CASSELYEQYF
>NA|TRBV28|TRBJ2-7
CASVPVGVRSYEQYF
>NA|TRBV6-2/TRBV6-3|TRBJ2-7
CASSNVYEQYF
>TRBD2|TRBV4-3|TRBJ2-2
CASSQGLAGGGTGELFF
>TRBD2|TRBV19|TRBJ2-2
CASRGAPGLANTGELFF
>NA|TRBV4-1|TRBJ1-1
CASSRVVGTEAFF
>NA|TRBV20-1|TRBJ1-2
CSARVGYGYTF